One sample yielded the 15 T cell receptor beta chains listed below, sequenced in a study of T cell clonotyping in hematopoietic cell transplantation. The time point: recipient sample about 28 days before transplant, after cytoreduction. Repertoires were generated with immunoSEQ multiplex PCR, while TCRdb's copy carries only in-frame clones and drops some. Of about 76,000 clones listed, less than 96% were seen once; the top ten hold about 1.8%. The sequences come from peripheral blood mononuclear cells, collected before stem cell transplant. Receptors originate from a woman in her fifties or sixties with acute myeloid leukemia. Some clones in this sample may be carry-over from other donors' samples.

This clone was seen only once. The chain uses TRBV27 and TRBJ1-1; 7 positions agree with TRBD1. The germline V gene encodes CDR1 MNHEY and CDR2 SMNVEV (reference sequence). The CDR3 has 15 amino acids. The V segment lost 6 bases and the J segment 4 bases; nucleotides outside the gene matches: 11. CDR3 in amino acids: CASSPQGGAVTEAFF. DNA of the CDR3: TGTGCCAGCAGCCCTCAGGGGGGCGCGGTCACTGAAGCTTTCTTT.

This clone appeared a single time. The V and J genes are TRBV25-1 and TRBJ1-5; the D is unclear. Germline CDR1 and CDR2: MGHDK and SYGVNS. The CDR3 extends over 9 amino acids. The CDR3 DNA is TGTGGGAACCATCAGCCCCAGCATTTT. Translated, it gives CGNHQPQHF.

The chain joins TRBV30 to TRBJ2-7; 9 positions match TRBD2. J was trimmed by 0 bases and V by 2 bases; bases with no gene match: 5. The CDR3 has 15 amino acids. Germline CDR1 GTSNPN, CDR2 SVGIG (reference sequence). The CDR3 loop is CAWSFRTSDSYEQYF. The CDR3 nucleotides read TGTGCCTGGAGTTTCCGGACTAGCGACTCCTACGAGCAGTACTTC.

The genes are TRBV6-5 and TRBJ2-7, with 13 bases identical to TRBD2. The V gene's germline CDR1 is MNHEY and CDR2 SVGAGI. The V segment lost 6 bases and the J segment 7 bases; nucleotides outside the gene matches: 9. The CDR3 has 15 amino acids. The CDR3 here is CASRGLAGKVGEQYF. In DNA, the CDR3 is TGTGCCAGCAGGGGACTAGCGGGAAAGGTAGGGGAGCAGTACTTC.

This clone appeared once. The chain combines TRBV5-4 with TRBJ1-2; D ambiguous. The CDR3 length is 14 residues. V lost 0 bases to trimming and J lost 5 bases, with 11 bases between them. Germline V gene lookup returns CDR1 SGHNT and CDR2 YYREEE (reference sequence). The CDR3, as DNA: TGTGCCAGCAGCTTGGAACTCACCAGTTATGGCTACACCTTC. Translated: CASSLELTSYGYTF. The variable domain in full, completed from reference TRBV5-4 and TRBJ1-2, reads ETGVTQSPTHLIKTRGQQVTLRCSSQSGHNTVSWYQQALGQGPQFIFQYYREEENGRGNFPPRFSGLQFPNYSSELNVNALELDDSALYLCASSLELTSYGYTFGSGTRLTVV.

The rearrangement joins TRBV10-3 to TRBJ1-1, with 12 bases fitting TRBD1. The junction had 13 bases not matched to a gene; V was cut back by 10 bases and J by 4 bases. The length of the CDR3 is 16 residues. Germline V lookup: CDR1 ENHRY, CDR2 SYGVKD. CDR3 in DNA: TGTGCCAGCCGACCGGGACAGGGGGCGCGCGGCACTGAAGCTTTCTTT. Translated: CASRPGQGARGTEAFF.

The rearrangement links TRBV30 to TRBJ2-2; 8 positions agree with TRBD1. V lost 1 base, J lost 6 bases, and 1 base stayed unmatched. The CDR3 is made up of 13 amino acids. Germline V gene sequence: CDR1 GTSNPN, CDR2 SVGIG (reference sequence). CDR3 bases: TGTGCCTGGAGTGGGACAGGGTCCGGGGAGCTGTTTTTT. This gives the protein CAWSGTGSGELFF.

This clone came up a few times. The J gene is TRBJ1-1, the V gene TRBV5-1; D gene ambiguous. This CDR3 has 15 amino acids. Trimming removed 0 bases at V and 0 bases at J, with 9 bases between. Germline V gene data show CDR1 as SGHRS and CDR2 as YFSETQ. The CDR3 bases are TGCGCCAGCAGCTTGGTTGGCGGACTGAACACTGAAGCTTTCTTT. Translation: CASSLVGGLNTEAFF.

For the CDR3, the DNA is TGTGCCATCAGGGACAGGGAAGTTACTGAAGCTTTCTTT. It encodes CAIRDREVTEAFF. The chain joins TRBV10-3 to TRBJ1-1; TRBD1 agrees at 8 bases. Germline loops: CDR1 ENHRY, CDR2 SYGVKD. The trim removed 6 bases at V and 5 bases at J, leaving 5 bases unmatched. CDR3 length equals 13 residues.

This clone showed up just once. J is TRBJ2-3 and V is TRBV19; 7 positions agree with TRBD2. The junction had 9 bases not matched to a gene; V was cut back by 5 bases and J by 4 bases. This CDR3 comprises 15 residues. In germline, CDR1 is LNHDA, CDR2 SQIVND (reference sequence). CDR3 DNA: TGTGCCAGTAGTGCCGGGAGGAAGAACGCAGATACGCAGTATTTT. Translation gives CASSAGRKNADTQYF.

V and J are TRBV27 and TRBJ2-3; D possibly corresponds to TRBD2 (6 bases). The germline CDR1 and CDR2 sequences are MNHEY and SMNVEV (reference sequence). Trimming took off 3 bases at V and 3 bases at J, with 10 bases between the two ends. This CDR3 comprises 14 residues. In nucleotides, the CDR3 is TGTGCCAGCAGTTTCGGGAGTAGGACAGATACGCAGTATTTT. Translated, it gives CASSFGSRTDTQYF.

This chain links TRBV7-9 with TRBJ2-2; D is possibly TRBD1 (5 bases). The germline CDR1 and CDR2 sequences are SEHNR and FQNEAQ (reference sequence). V gave up 1 base and J gave up 0 bases, with 9 bases separating them. This CDR3 comprises 16 residues. CDR3: CASSLGVGANTGELFF. In DNA, the CDR3 is TGTGCCAGCAGCTTAGGAGTAGGGGCGAACACCGGGGAGCTGTTTTTT. Complete variable domain (other parts from reference TRBV7-9 and TRBJ2-2): DTGVSQNPRHKITKRGQNVTFRCDPISEHNRLYWYRQTLGQGPEFLTYFQNEAQLEKSRLLSDRFSAERPKGSFSTLEIQRTEQGDSAMYLCASSLGVGANTGELFFGEGSRLTVL.

V gene TRBV2 combines with J gene TRBJ2-7; D is perhaps TRBD2 (6 bases). V was trimmed by 3 bases and J by 2 bases, leaving 11 bases between them. Germline values: CDR1 SNHLY, CDR2 FYNNEI. The CDR3 runs 14 residues. CDR3 nucleotide sequence: TGTGCCAGCAGTGACAGGGACTGGACCTACGAGCAGTACTTC. Translating it yields CASSDRDWTYEQYF.

The V and J genes are TRBV6-6 and TRBJ2-2, with TRBD1 matching over 7 bases. Germline CDR1 reads MNHNY; CDR2 reads SVGAGI (reference sequence). With V trimmed by 6 bases and J by 5 bases, 9 bases remained unmatched. The CDR3 spans 15 residues. This CDR3 reads CASREDRARTGELFF. DNA of the CDR3: TGTGCCAGCAGGGAAGACAGGGCTCGGACCGGGGAGCTGTTTTTT.

This sequence joins TRBV5-1 and TRBJ1-2, with D possibly being TRBD1 (6 bases). The CDR3 covers 15 residues. The V end lost 0 bases, the J end lost 2 bases, and 11 bases lay between the germline ends. CDR1 and CDR2 (germline): SGHRS, YFSETQ. The CDR3 here is CASSLDLGQNYGYTF. The CDR3 DNA reads as TGCGCCAGCAGCTTGGACCTGGGACAAAACTATGGCTACACCTTC. Drawing the rest from reference TRBV5-1 and TRBJ1-2, the complete variable domain is KAGVTQTPRYLIKTRGQQVTLSCSPISGHRSVSWYQQTPGQGLQFLFEYFSETQRNKGNFPGRFSGRQFSNSRSEMNVSTLELGDSALYLCASSLDLGQNYGYTFGSGTRLTVV.